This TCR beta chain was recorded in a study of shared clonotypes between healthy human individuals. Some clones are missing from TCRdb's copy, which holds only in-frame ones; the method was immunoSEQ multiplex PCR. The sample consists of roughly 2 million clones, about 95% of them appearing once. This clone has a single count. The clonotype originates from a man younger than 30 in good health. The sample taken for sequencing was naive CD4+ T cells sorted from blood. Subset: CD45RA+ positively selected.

This chain's CDR3 is CASSVSAYLTDTQYF. CDR3 bases: TGTGCCAGCAGCGTATCCGCATATCTCACAGATACGCAGTATTTT. The rearrangement links TRBV9 to TRBJ2-3; D is uncertain. The length of the CDR3 is 15 residues. The germline gives CDR1 SGDLS, CDR2 YYNGEE. V lost 1 base to trimming and J lost 2 bases, with 11 bases between them.